Described below is a single TCR beta chain sequence and its context. What it binds is not known. This specimen belongs to a study of PD-1 blockade in classical Hodgkin lymphoma. Some clones are missing from TCRdb's copy, which holds only in-frame ones; the method was immunoSEQ multiplex PCR. The repertoire holds fewer than 20,000 clones, with 65% to 80% as singletons. General study findings and limits: Newly diagnosed patients had diversity similar to the baseline diversity of complete responders.

The germline V gene has CDR1 SGDLS and CDR2 YYNGEE. CDR3 size: 15 residues. V trimming: 6 bases; J trimming: 3 bases; junction bases outside the gene matches: 8. Time point denoted: cycle 4 day 1 (C4D1), after 6 weeks of nivolumab. All patients relapsed after autologous stem cell transplantation, and brentuximab vedotin exposure varied. Thawed PBMCs yielded CD4+ T cells through magnetic negative selection. The chain links TRBV9 to TRBJ2-1; 8 nucleotides line up with TRBD2. The source material was CD4+ T cells from blood, sampled before the fourth cycle of nivolumab. The receptor was derived from a human donor with classical Hodgkin lymphoma. The CDR3 spells CASNPGLGGYNEQFF. The CDR3 DNA sequence: TGTGCCAGCAACCCGGGACTAGGGGGCTACAATGAGCAGTTCTTC.